The rows below give T cell receptor beta chains drawn from one sample of a study of early T cells in non-severe SARS-CoV-2 infection. TCRdb itself ran the 5' RACE reads through MiXCR, one entry per CDR3 protein. The sample lists tens of thousands of distinct CDR3 sequences, 7.5% to 9.5% seen once, with 3.5% to 5% in the top ten. Source: whole blood, taken at baseline. All receptors come from an adult who was a healthcare worker with PCR-confirmed SARS-CoV-2 infection or an uninfected control (not recorded which). CDR3s include the opening cysteine and the closing phenylalanine or tryptophan. D genes are given only for firm matches. Expanded clones get a size class; other rows say once, few or many, or leave the size out.

J,size,D,V,DNA,CDR3
TRBJ1-2,many,TRBD1,TRBV27,TGTGCCAGCAGACCACAGGGGAAAGGAGCTAACTATGGCTACACCTTC,CASRPQGKGANYGYTF
TRBJ2-1,few,NA,TRBV5-1,TGCGCCAGCAGCCATGACTCCTTCAGCTCCTACAATGAGCAGTTCTTC,CASSHDSFSSYNEQFF
TRBJ2-3,NA,NA,TRBV12-5,TGTGCTAGTGGTTCCAGACTGGCAGATACGCAGTATTTT,CASGSRLADTQYF
TRBJ2-2,few,NA,TRBV13,TGTGCCAGCAGCGGATACAGGGCCGGGGAGCTGTTTTTT,CASSGYRAGELFF
TRBJ2-3,NA,TRBD2,TRBV7-9,TGTGCCAGCAGCGCTAGGGAGCGGGAGGCAGTAGATACGCAGTATTTT,CASSAREREAVDTQYF
TRBJ2-7,NA,TRBD1,TRBV6-5,TGTGCCAGCACCGCGGACAGGGCCCCCTACGAGCAGTACTTC,CASTADRAPYEQYF
TRBJ2-1,many,TRBD2,TRBV6-1,TGTGCCTCCCGGCCCCCTAGCGGGACCCTACGTGCCAATGAGCAGTTCTTC,CASRPPSGTLRANEQFF
TRBJ2-7,few,NA,TRBV10-3,TGTGCCATCAGTGAGTCGGGCCAAATGGGGGAGCAGTACTTC,CAISESGQMGEQYF
TRBJ2-5,many,NA,TRBV7-6,TGTGCCAGCAGCTCCCCCTGGGGGGCCCAAGAGACCCAGTACTTC,CASSSPWGAQETQYF
TRBJ2-6,NA,NA,TRBV7-9,TGTGCCAGCAGCTTAGGGGCCCAACCGTCTTTC,CASSLGAQPSF
TRBJ2-1,few,NA,TRBV5-4,TGTGCCAGCAGCTCTCAGGGCCGGGATGAGCAGTTCTTC,CASSSQGRDEQFF
TRBJ1-2,many,NA,TRBV19,TGTGCCAGTAGTATGGAACAGGGACATGGCTACACCTTC,CASSMEQGHGYTF